Below, one T cell receptor beta chain is given with its context. Its antigen is still unknown. This record comes from a study of HIV-infected patients and healthy controls. Study-level findings and limits: In healthy controls, MAIT alpha CDR3s were common; in HIV+ repertoires, severely depleted. Healthy control repertoires had roughly threefold more distinct CDR3s than untreated HIV+ repertoires, and higher Shannon diversity.

V was clipped by 7 bases and J by 4 bases; unmatched bases: 8. This CDR3 contains 15 residues. Per germline, CDR1 SQVTM and CDR2 ANQGSEA. cDNA was made from roughly 500 ng RNA using alpha and beta constant primers. Each of the alpha and beta chains got its own library through chain-specific third strand synthesis with indices. The cDNA received a 5' RACE adapter containing a random hexamer plus an SP2 sequencing primer site. Two random hexamers, added before amplification and joined, formed each molecule's 12-nucleotide barcode. MiXCR, run by TCRdb on the 5' RACE reads, gives a single entry per CDR3 protein. This table holds about 9,700 distinct CDR3 sequences, under 8.5% found once. The repertoire came from unfractionated whole blood and reflected all unsorted peripheral T cells.

J is TRBJ2-3 and V is TRBV29-1; 13 nucleotides align to TRBD2. This receptor was taken from an adult in good health. The sample taken for sequencing was blood. CDR3 sequence (DNA): TGCAGCGCCGGTCCGACTAGCGGGGGGCCAGATACGCAGTATTTT. It is translated as CSAGPTSGGPDTQYF.